This T cell receptor (beta chain) was sequenced in a study of CD8 T cells in ankylosing spondylitis. Quantitative 5'-RACE with molecular barcodes generated TCR beta libraries. TCRdb fed the 5' RACE reads into MiXCR, producing one record per CDR3 protein. Of 85,000 to 100,000 distinct CDR3 sequences in the sample, roughly 8.3% were seen once. Study-wide results and limits: In synovial fluid and blood from reactive arthritis, some motif variants were previously reported.

The J segment lost 4 bases and the V segment lost 5 bases, leaving 13 bases of the junction unmatched. The CDR3 runs 17 residues. The V gene's germline CDR1 is SGHTA and CDR2 FQGNSA. This clonotype was counted ten times or more. Its antigen is not known. The origin of this receptor is a male donor with ankylosing spondylitis or in good health (not recorded which). The V gene is TRBV7-2, the J gene TRBJ2-7; the match to TRBD2 covers 11 bases. Sample: blood, either unsorted or a sorted T cell fraction (not recorded which). The CDR3 protein is CASSPREGSGRAYEQYF. The CDR3 region has the DNA TGTGCCAGCAGCCCTCGCGAGGGTAGCGGGAGGGCGTACGAGCAGTACTTC.